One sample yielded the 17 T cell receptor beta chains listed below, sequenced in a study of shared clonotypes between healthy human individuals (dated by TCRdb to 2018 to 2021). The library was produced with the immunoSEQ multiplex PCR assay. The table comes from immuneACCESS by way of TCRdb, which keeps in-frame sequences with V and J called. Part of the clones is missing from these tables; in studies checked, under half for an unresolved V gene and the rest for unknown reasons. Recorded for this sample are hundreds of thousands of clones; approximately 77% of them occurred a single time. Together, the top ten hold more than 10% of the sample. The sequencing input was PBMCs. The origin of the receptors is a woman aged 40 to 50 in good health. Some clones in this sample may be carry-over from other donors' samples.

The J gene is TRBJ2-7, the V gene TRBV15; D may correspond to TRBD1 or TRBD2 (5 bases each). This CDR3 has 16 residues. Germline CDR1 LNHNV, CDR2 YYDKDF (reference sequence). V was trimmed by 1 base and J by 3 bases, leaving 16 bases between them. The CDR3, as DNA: TGTGCCACCAGCAGAGGGGGGAATACAGGAGTCTACGAGCAGTACTTC. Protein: CATSRGGNTGVYEQYF.

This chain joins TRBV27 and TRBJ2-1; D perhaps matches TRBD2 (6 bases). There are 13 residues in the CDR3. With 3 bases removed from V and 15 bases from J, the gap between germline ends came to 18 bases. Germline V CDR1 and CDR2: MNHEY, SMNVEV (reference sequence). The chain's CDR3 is CASSFRRDLGPFF. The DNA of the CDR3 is TGTGCCAGCAGTTTTAGGCGGGATCTCGGTCCGTTCTTC.

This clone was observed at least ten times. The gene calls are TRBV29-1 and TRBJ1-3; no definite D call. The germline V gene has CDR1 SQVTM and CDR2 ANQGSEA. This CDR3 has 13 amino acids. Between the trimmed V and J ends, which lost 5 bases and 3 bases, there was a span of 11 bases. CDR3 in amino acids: CSVIGLVGNTIYF. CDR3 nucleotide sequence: TGCAGCGTTATTGGACTCGTTGGAAACACCATATATTTT.

The CDR3, as DNA: TGTGCCAGCAGTGAAGGTCCAGGGGCCAGTGGCTATGGCTACACCTTC. As protein: CASSEGPGASGYGYTF. The gene calls are TRBV6-1 and TRBJ1-2; possibly TRBD1 for D (6 bases). Trimming pared 1 base from V and 4 bases from J, leaving 16 bases between. Germline V gene data show CDR1 as MNHNS and CDR2 as SASEGT. The CDR3 consists of 16 residues.

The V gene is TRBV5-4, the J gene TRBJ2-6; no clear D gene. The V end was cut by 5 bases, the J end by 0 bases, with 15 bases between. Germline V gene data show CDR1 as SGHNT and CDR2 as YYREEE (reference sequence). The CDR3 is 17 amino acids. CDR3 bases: TGTGCCAGCAGAACGAATCGAATCCGCTCTGGGGCCAACGTCCTGACTTTC. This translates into CASRTNRIRSGANVLTF.

The CDR3 here is CASSVGHNEQFF. DNA for the CDR3: TGTGCCAGCAGCGTAGGTCACAATGAGCAGTTCTTC. The rearrangement uses TRBV9 and TRBJ2-1; no definite D call. The CDR3 loop spans 12 amino acids. Germline V gene lookup returns CDR1 SGDLS and CDR2 YYNGEE. V was pared by 0 bases and J by 5 bases, with 3 bases between. Combining the CDR3 with reference TRBV9 and TRBJ2-1 gives the whole variable domain DSGVTQTPKHLITATGQRVTLRCSPRSGDLSVYWYQQSLDQGLQFLIQYYNGEERAKGNILERFSAQQFPDLHSELNLSSLELGDSALYFCASSVGHNEQFFGPGTRLTVL.

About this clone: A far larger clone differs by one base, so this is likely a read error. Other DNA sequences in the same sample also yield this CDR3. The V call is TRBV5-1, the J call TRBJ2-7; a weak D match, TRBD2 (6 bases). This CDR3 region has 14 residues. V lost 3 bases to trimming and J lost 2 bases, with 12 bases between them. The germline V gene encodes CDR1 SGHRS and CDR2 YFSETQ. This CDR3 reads CASSSGSGAYEQYF. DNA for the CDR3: TGCGCCAGCAGCTCCGGGAGCGGAGCCTACGAGCAGTACTTC.

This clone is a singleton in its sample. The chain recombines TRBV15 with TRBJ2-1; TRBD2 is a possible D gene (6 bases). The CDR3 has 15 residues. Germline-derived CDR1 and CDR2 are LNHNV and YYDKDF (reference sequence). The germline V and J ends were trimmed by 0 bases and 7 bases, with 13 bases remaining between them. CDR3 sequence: CATSRDPGRGNEQFF. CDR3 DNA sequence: TGTGCCACCAGCAGAGACCCGGGTCGGGGGAATGAGCAGTTCTTC.

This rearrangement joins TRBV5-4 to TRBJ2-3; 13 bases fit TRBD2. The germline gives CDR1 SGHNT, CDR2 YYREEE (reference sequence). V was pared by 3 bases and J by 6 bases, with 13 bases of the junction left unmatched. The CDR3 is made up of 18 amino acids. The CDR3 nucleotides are TGTGCCAGCAGCTCTTCTACTAGCGGGAGGGCCATTGGGGATACGCAGTATTTT. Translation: CASSSSTSGRAIGDTQYF.

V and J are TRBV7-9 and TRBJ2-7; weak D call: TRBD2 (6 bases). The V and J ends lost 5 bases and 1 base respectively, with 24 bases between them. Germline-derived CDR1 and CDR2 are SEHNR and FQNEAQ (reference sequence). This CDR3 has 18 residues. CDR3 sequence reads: CASSPKGGFGSGSYEQYF. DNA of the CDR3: TGTGCCAGCAGCCCCAAAGGTGGTTTCGGGAGCGGGTCCTACGAGCAGTACTTC.

The CDR3 loop reads CASSTTRDRGASRYEQYF. The CDR3 DNA reads as TGTGCCAGCAGTACGACCCGGGACAGGGGAGCGAGTCGCTACGAGCAGTACTTC. The gene calls are TRBV27 and TRBJ2-7, with 10 bases identical to TRBD1. The J segment lost 3 bases and the V segment lost 5 bases, leaving 16 bases of the junction unmatched. Germline CDR1 reads MNHEY; CDR2 reads SMNVEV (reference sequence). The CDR3 contains 18 residues.

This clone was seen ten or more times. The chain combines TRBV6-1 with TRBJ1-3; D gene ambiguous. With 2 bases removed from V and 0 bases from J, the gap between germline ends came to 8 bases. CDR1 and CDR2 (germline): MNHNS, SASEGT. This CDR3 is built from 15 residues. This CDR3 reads CASSEIGFSGNTIYF. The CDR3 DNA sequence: TGTGCCAGCAGTGAAATCGGATTCTCTGGAAACACCATATATTTT.

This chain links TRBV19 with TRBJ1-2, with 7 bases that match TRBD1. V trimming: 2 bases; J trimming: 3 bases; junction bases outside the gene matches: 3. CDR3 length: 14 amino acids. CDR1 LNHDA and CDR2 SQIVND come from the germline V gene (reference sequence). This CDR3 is CASSIPGTDYGYTF. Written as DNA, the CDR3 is TGTGCCAGTAGTATACCCGGGACAGACTATGGCTACACCTTC.

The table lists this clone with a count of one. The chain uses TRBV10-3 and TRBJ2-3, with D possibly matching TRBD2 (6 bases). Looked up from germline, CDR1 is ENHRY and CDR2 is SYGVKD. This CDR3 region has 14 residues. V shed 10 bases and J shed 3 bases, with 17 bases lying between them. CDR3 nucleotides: TGTGCCACCAAATCCGGGGGAGATACAGATACGCAGTATTTT. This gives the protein CATKSGGDTDTQYF.

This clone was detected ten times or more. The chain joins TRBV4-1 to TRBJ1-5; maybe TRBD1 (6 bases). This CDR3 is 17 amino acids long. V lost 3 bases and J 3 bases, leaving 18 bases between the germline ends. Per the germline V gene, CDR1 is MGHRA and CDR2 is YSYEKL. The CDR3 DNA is TGCGCCAGCAGCCATCCAACAGGACAGTGGATCAATCAGCCCCAGCATTTT. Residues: CASSHPTGQWINQPQHF.

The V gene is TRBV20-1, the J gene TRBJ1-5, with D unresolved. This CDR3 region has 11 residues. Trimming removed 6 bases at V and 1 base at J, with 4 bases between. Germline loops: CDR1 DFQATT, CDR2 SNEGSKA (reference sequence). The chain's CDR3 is CSAGSNQPQHF. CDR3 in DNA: TGCAGTGCCGGAAGCAATCAGCCCCAGCATTTT.

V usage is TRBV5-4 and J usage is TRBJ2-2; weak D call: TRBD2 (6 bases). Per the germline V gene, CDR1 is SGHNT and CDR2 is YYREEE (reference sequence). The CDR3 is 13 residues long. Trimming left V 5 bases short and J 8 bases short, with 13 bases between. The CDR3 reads CASRALASGELFF. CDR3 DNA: TGTGCCAGCAGGGCTCTAGCGTCTGGGGAGCTGTTTTTT.